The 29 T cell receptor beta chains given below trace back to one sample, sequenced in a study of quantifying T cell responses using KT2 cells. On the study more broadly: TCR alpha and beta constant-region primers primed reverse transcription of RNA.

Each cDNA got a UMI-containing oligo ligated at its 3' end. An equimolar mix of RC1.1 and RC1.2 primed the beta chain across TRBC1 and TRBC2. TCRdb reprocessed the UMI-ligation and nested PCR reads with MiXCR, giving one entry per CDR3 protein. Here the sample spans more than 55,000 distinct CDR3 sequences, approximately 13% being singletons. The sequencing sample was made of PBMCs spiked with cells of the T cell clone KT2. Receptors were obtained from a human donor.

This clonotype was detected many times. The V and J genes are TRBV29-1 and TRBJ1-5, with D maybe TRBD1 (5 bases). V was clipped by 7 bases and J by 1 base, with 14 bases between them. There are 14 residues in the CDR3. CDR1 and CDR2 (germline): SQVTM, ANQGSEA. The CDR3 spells CSARGFGSNQPQHF. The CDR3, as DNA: TGCAGCGCACGGGGGTTCGGAAGCAATCAGCCCCAGCATTTT.

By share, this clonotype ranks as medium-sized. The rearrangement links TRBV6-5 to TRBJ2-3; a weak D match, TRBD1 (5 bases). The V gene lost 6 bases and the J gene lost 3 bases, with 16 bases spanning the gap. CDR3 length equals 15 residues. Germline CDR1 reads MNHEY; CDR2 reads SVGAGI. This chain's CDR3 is CASSRTPSRTDTQYF. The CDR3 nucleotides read TGTGCCAGCAGCAGGACACCATCCCGTACAGATACGCAGTATTTT.

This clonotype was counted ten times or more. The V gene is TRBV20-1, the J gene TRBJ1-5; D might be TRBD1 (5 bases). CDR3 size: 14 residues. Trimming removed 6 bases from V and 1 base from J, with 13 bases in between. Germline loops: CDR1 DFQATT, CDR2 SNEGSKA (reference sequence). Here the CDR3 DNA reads TGCAGTGCCCCCACGGCAGGGAGCAATCAGCCCCAGCATTTT. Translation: CSAPTAGSNQPQHF.

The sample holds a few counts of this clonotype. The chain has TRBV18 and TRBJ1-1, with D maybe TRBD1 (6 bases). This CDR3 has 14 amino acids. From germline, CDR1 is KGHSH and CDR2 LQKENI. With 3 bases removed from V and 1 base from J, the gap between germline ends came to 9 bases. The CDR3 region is CASSPPGANTEAFF. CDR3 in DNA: TGTGCCAGCTCACCCCCAGGGGCGAACACTGAAGCTTTCTTT.

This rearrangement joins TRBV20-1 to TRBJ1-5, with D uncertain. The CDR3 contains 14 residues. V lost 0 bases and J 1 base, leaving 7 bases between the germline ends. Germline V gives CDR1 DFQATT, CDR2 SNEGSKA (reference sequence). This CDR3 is CSAREAGSNQPQHF. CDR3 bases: TGCAGTGCTAGAGAGGCGGGGAGCAATCAGCCCCAGCATTTT.

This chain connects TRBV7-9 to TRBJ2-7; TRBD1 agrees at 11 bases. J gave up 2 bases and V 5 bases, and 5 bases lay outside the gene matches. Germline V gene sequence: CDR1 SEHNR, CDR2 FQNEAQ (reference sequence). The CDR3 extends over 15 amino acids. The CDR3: CASSPPGQGAYEQYF. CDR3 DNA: TGTGCCAGCAGCCCACCGGGACAGGGGGCCTACGAGCAGTACTTC.

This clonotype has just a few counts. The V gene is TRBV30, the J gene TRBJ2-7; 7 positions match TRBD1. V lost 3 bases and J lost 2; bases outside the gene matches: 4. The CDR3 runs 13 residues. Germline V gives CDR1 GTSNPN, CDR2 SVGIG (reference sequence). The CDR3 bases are TGTGCCTGGAGCAGGGGACAGACCTACGAGCAGTACTTC. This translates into CAWSRGQTYEQYF.

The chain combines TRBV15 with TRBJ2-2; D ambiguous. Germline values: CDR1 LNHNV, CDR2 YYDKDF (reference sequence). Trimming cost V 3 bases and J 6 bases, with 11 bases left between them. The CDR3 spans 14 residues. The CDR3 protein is CATSRDRGPGELFF. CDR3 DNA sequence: TGTGCCACCAGCAGGGACCGAGGACCCGGGGAGCTGTTTTTT.

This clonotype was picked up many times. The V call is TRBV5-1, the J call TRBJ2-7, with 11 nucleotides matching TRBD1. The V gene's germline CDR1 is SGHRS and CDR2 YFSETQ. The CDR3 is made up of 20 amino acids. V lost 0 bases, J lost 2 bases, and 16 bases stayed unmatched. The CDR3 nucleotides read TGCGCCAGCAGCTTGGCCCGGACAGGGGGCGTTCCCCGTCGACCCTACGAGCAGTACTTC. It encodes CASSLARTGGVPRRPYEQYF.

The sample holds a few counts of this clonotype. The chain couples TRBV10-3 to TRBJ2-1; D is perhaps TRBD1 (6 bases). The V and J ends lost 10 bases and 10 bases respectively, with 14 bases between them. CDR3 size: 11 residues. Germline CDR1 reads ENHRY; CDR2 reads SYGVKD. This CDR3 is CATRDTEEQFF. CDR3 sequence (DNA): TGTGCCACTCGGGACACCGAGGAGCAGTTCTTC.

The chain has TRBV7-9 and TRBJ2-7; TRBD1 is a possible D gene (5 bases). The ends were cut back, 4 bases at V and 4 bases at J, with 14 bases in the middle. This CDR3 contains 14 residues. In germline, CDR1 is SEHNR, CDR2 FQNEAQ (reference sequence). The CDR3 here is CASSSDLGQYEQYF. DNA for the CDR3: TGTGCCAGCAGCTCCGATTTGGGGCAGTACGAGCAGTACTTC.

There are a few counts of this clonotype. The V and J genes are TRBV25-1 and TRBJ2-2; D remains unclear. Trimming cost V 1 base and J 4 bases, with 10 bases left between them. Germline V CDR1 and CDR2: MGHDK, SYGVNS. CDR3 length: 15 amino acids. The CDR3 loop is CASSESRVLTGELFF. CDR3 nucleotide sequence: TGTGCCAGCAGTGAATCTCGAGTACTCACCGGGGAGCTGTTTTTT.

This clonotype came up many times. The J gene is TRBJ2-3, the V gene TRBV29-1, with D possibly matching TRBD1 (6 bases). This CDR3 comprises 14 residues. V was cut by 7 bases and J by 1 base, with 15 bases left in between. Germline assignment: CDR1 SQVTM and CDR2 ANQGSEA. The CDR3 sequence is CSAPTGSRTDTQYF. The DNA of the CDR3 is TGCAGCGCCCCAACAGGGTCACGCACAGATACGCAGTATTTT.

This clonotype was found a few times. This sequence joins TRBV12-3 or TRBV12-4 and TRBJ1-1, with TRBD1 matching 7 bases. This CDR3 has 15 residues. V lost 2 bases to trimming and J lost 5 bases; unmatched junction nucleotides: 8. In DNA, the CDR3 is TGTGCCAGCAGTTTATCTTCGGCAGGGGGGACTGAAGCTTTCTTT. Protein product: CASSLSSAGGTEAFF.

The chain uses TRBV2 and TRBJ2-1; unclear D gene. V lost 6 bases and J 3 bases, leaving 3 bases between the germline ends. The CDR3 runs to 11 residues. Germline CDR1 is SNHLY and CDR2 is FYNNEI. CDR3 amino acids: CASSGYNEQFF. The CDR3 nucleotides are TGTGCCAGCAGCGGCTACAATGAGCAGTTCTTC.

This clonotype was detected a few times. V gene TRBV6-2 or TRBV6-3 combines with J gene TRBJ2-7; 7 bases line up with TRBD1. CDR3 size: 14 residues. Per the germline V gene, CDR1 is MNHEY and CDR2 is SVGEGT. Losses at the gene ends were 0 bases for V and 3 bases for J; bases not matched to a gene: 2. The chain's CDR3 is CASSYSGQFYEQYF. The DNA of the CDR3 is TGTGCCAGCAGTTACTCGGGACAGTTCTACGAGCAGTACTTC.

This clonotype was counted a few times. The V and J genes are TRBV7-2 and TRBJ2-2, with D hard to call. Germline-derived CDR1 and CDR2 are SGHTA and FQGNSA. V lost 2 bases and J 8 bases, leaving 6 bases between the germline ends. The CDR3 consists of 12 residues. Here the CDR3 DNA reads TGTGCCAGCAGCTTATTATTGGGGGAGCTGTTTTTT. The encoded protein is CASSLLLGELFF.

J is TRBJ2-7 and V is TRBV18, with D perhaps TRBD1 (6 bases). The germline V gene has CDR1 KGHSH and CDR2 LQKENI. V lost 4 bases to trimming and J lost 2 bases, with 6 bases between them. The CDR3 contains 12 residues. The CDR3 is CASSRTAYEQYF. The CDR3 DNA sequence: TGTGCCAGCTCACGGACAGCCTACGAGCAGTACTTC.

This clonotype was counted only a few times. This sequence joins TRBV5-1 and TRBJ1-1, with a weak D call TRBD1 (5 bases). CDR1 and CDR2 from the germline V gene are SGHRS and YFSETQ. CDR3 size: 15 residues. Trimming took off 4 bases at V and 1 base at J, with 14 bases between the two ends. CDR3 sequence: CASSPRGGGNTEAFF. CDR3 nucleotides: TGCGCCAGCAGCCCCCGCGGGGGGGGGAACACTGAAGCTTTCTTT. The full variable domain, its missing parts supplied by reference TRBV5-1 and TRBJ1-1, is KAGVTQTPRYLIKTRGQQVTLSCSPISGHRSVSWYQQTPGQGLQFLFEYFSETQRNKGNFPGRFSGRQFSNSRSEMNVSTLELGDSALYLCASSPRGGGNTEAFFGQGTRLTVV.

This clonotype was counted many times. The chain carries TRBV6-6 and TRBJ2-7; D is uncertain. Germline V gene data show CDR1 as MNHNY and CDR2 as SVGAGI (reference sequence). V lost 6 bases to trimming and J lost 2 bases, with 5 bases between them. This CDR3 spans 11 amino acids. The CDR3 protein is CASRDPYEQYF. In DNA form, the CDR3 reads TGTGCCAGCAGAGACCCCTACGAGCAGTACTTC.

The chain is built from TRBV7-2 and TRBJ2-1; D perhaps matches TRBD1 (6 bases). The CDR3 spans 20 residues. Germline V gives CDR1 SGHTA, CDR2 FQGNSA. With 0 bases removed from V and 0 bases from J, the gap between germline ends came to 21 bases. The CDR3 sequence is CASSLALTGRVPSSYNEQFF. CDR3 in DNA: TGTGCCAGCAGCTTAGCGCTGACAGGACGAGTGCCGAGCTCCTACAATGAGCAGTTCTTC.

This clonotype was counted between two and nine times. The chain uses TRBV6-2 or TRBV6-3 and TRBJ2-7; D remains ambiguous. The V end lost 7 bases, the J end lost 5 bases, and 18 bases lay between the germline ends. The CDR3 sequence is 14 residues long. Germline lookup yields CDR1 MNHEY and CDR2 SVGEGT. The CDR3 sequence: CASTSAAVWDEQYF. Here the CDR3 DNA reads TGTGCCAGCACCTCCGCTGCGGTATGGGACGAGCAGTACTTC.

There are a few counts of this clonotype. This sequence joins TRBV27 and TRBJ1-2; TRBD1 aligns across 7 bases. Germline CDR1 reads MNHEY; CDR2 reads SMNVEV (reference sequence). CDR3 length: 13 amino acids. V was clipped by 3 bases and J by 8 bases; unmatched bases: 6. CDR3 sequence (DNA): TGTGCCAGCAGTTTGAAGGGGGCGGGAGGCTACACCTTC. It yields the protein CASSLKGAGGYTF.

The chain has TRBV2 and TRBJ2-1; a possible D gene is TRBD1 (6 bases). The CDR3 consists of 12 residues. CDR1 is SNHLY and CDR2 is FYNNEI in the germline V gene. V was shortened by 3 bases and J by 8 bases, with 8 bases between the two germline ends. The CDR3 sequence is CASSEGAYEQFF. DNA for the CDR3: TGTGCCAGCAGTGAGGGGGCCTATGAGCAGTTCTTC.

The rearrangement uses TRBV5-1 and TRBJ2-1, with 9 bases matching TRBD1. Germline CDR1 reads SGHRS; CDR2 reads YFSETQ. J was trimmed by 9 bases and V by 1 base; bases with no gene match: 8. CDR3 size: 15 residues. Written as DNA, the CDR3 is TGCGCCAGCAGCTTGACAGGGGGCGATTTGGGTGAGCAGTTCTTC. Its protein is CASSLTGGDLGEQFF.

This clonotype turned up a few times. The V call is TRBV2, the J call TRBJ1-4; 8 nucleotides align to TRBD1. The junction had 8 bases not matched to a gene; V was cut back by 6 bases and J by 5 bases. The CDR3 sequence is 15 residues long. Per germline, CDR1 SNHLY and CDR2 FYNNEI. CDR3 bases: TGTGCCAGCAGATTCTGGACAGGGAAAAATGAAAAACTGTTTTTT. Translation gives CASRFWTGKNEKLFF.

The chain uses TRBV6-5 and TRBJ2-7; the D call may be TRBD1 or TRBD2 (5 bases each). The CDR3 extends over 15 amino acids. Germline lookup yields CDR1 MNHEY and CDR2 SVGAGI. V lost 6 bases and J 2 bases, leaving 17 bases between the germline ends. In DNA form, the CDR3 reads TGTGCCAGCAGAGAAAAGGGAGCAGGGACCTACGAGCAGTACTTC. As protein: CASREKGAGTYEQYF.

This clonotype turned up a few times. The CDR3 sequence: CATSSGDSPLHF. The CDR3 nucleotides are TGTGCCACCAGCAGTGGGGATTCACCCCTCCACTTT. This chain connects TRBV15 to TRBJ1-6, with no clear D. The germline V gene has CDR1 LNHNV and CDR2 YYDKDF (reference sequence). The CDR3 has 12 residues. V lost 3 bases, J lost 8 bases, and 5 bases lay in between. The variable domain in full, with the rest retrieved from reference TRBV15 and TRBJ1-6, is DAMVIQNPRYQVTQFGKPVTLSCSQTLNHNVMYWYQQKSSQAPKLLFHYYDKDFNNEADTPDNFQSRRPNTSFCFLDIRSPGLGDTAMYLCATSSGDSPLHFGNGTRLTVT.

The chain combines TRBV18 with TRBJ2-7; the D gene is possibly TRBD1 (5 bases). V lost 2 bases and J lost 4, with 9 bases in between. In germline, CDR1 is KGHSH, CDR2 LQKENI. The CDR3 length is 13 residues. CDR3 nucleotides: TGTGCCAGCTCACCAGCAGGGCTGTACGAGCAGTACTTC. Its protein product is CASSPAGLYEQYF. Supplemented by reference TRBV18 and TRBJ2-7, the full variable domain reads NAGVMQNPRHLVRRRGQEARLRCSPMKGHSHVYWYRQLPEEGLKFMVYLQKENIIDESGMPKERFSAEFPKEGPSILRIQQVVRGDSAAYFCASSPAGLYEQYFGPGTRLTVT.